This record concerns one T cell receptor beta chain sequence. V was trimmed by 8 bases and J by 4 bases, leaving 17 bases between them. CDR3 size: 14 residues. Germline assignment: CDR1 LGHDT and CDR2 YNNKEL (reference sequence). In the source study's methods: It was from reference gene primer amplification that nucleated cell counts were estimated. Only in-frame clones appear in the TCRdb table, and some are missing; sequencing was by immunoSEQ multiplex PCR. D and trimming were read from the DNA, whereas the V and J calls and clone size are those reported in that table. The sample has 250,000 to 300,000 clones; roughly nine tenths are singletons. The data belong to a study of blood T cell repertoires in COVID-19.

The chain couples TRBV3-1 (or the pseudogene TRBV3-2) to TRBJ1-2; D not certain. The clonotype was recovered from a woman aged 40 to 50 who had recovered from COVID-19. Sequencing used peripheral blood. The CDR3 DNA sequence: TGTGCCAGCGGCGGCCCGGGGTTACCCTATGGCTACACCTTC. It yields the protein CASGGPGLPYGYTF.